Presented here are 10 T cell receptor beta chains from one specimen sequenced in a study of tumor-infiltrating lymphocytes in oesophageal squamous cell carcinoma. TCRdb reprocessed the PCR reads with MiXCR, giving one entry per CDR3 protein. The table has over 15,000 distinct CDR3 sequences, under 45% seen once; the top ten hold about 28%. The sample was esophageal tumor tissue. The receptors derive from a male donor with esophageal squamous cell carcinoma.

This clonotype was detected ten times or more. The chain couples TRBV2 to TRBJ2-2, with D uncertain. CDR1 is SNHLY and CDR2 is FYNNEI in the germline V gene. V dropped 6 bases and J dropped 0 bases, with 11 bases sitting between them. The CDR3 consists of 15 residues. CDR3 residues: CASRVDAANTGELFF. The CDR3 DNA is TGTGCCAGCAGGGTGGACGCAGCGAACACCGGGGAGCTGTTTTTT.

The V call is TRBV19, the J call TRBJ1-4; 8 nucleotides agree with TRBD1. The ends lost 5 bases at V and 7 bases at J; junction bases unmatched: 6. Germline V lookup: CDR1 LNHDA, CDR2 SQIVND (reference sequence). This CDR3 region has 14 residues. Here the CDR3 reads CASSGQGAGEKLFF. The CDR3 DNA follows: TGTGCCAGTAGTGGGCAGGGGGCAGGTGAAAAACTGTTTTTT.

The chain couples TRBV5-1 to TRBJ2-3; D assignment may be TRBD1 or TRBD2 (5 bases each). The V end lost 1 base, the J end lost 1 base, and 10 bases lay between the germline ends. The germline CDR1 and CDR2 sequences are SGHRS and YFSETQ. The CDR3 loop spans 15 amino acids. CDR3 loop: CASSLWGRGTDTQYF. The CDR3 DNA follows: TGCGCCAGCAGCTTGTGGGGGAGAGGCACAGATACGCAGTATTTT.

This clonotype was picked up many times. The gene calls are TRBV6-1 and TRBJ1-4; weak D call: TRBD1 (5 bases). V was cut by 0 bases and J by 16 bases, with 18 bases left in between. Per the germline V gene, CDR1 is MNHNS and CDR2 is SASEGT. The CDR3 covers 14 residues. This CDR3 is CASSEADLAGVGFF. The CDR3 nucleotides are TGTGCCAGCAGTGAAGCGGACTTGGCGGGGGTGGGGTTTTTT.

This chain connects TRBV7-2 to TRBJ2-4; tentatively, D is TRBD1 (6 bases). The end of the DNA aligns better with TRBJ2-7, so the J call may be wrong. The CDR3 runs 15 residues. The germline gives CDR1 SGHTA, CDR2 FQGNSA. CDR3 nucleotides: TGTGCCAGCAGCTTAGGCCGTAACAGGGTCCTCGAGCAGTACTTC. Amino acids: CASSLGRNRVLEQYF.

This clonotype appeared once. CDR3 region: CASSASRYEQYF. The CDR3 nucleotides are TGTGCCAGCAGCGCGTCCCGCTACGAGCAGTACTTC. V is TRBV11-2 and J is TRBJ2-5; D gene unclear. The tail of the sequence fits TRBJ2-7 better, so the J call may be wrong. The germline V gene encodes CDR1 SGHAT and CDR2 FQNNGV. The CDR3 contains 12 residues.

This clonotype was found a few times. The rearrangement links TRBV7-8 to TRBJ2-7, with D tentatively TRBD2 (6 bases). TRBJ2-1 explains the end of the DNA better; the J call may be wrong. The CDR3 has 14 residues. Per the germline V gene, CDR1 is SGHVS and CDR2 is FQNEAQ. The CDR3, as DNA: TGTGCCAGCAGCTTAACGGGAGTATACAATGAGCAGTTCTTC. Encoded protein: CASSLTGVYNEQFF.

This clonotype was counted a few times. The CDR3, as DNA: TGTGCCAGCAGCTTAGCATTAGGACACTCTTCTAGCACAGATACGCAGTATTTT. It translates to CASSLALGHSSSTDTQYF. This chain joins TRBV7-9 and TRBJ2-3; possible D gene TRBD1, 5 bases. V was clipped by 0 bases and J by 0 bases, with 16 bases between them. The V gene's germline CDR1 is SEHNR and CDR2 FQNEAQ (reference sequence). The CDR3 length is 18 residues.

The chain combines TRBV13 with TRBJ2-1, with 10 nucleotides matching TRBD1. The J call is in doubt because the DNA end fits TRBJ2-5 better. The germline V gene encodes CDR1 PRHDT and CDR2 FYEKMQ (reference sequence). This CDR3 region has 14 residues. This CDR3 is CASSPGQGSETQYF. The CDR3 DNA follows: TGTGCCAGCAGTCCGGGACAGGGGTCGGAGACCCAGTACTTC.

This clonotype occurred many times. CDR3 protein: CASSDGGGARDTQYF. The CDR3 bases are TGTGCCAGCAGTGACGGCGGGGGGGCACGAGATACGCAGTATTTT. V is TRBV6-4 and J is TRBJ2-3, with TRBD2 identical over 9 bases. Germline lookup yields CDR1 MRHNA and CDR2 SNTAGT. The CDR3 sequence is 15 residues long. V lost 2 bases to trimming and J lost 5 bases; unmatched junction nucleotides: 5.